The rows below give T cell receptor beta chains drawn from one sample of a study of blood T cell repertoires in COVID-19. Some clones are missing from TCRdb's copy, which holds only in-frame ones; the method was immunoSEQ multiplex PCR. The profile shows 87,000 or so clones, under 85% of them singletons. Sequenced sample: peripheral blood. The receptors here all came from a woman of 80 years or more with COVID-19, enrolled during active disease. Both conserved end residues are part of each CDR3. A D gene is named only where the DNA matches it firmly. Rows give clone size only sometimes, using once, few, many, or a class for an expanded clone.

v_gene	d_gene	abundance	j_gene	CDR3aa	CDR3nt
TRBV23-1	NA	NA	TRBJ2-3	CASSPNGTPQGDTQYF	TGCGCCAGCAGTCCTAACGGGACTCCCCAAGGAGATACGCAGTATTTT
TRBV29-1	TRBD2	NA	TRBJ2-3	CSVAGGRSTDTQYF	TGCAGCGTAGCGGGAGGTCGTAGCACAGATACGCAGTATTTT
TRBV10-1	NA	few	TRBJ2-2	CASSDRLTGELFF	TGCGCCAGCAGTGATCGACTCACCGGGGAGCTGTTTTTT
TRBV2	NA	NA	TRBJ1-6	CASSVQGSLHF	TGTGCCAGCAGTGTCCAGGGGTCCCTCCACTTT
TRBV5-1	NA	NA	TRBJ2-2	CASSGGLITGELFF	TGCGCCAGCAGCGGGGGACTCATCACCGGGGAGCTGTTTTTT
TRBV19	TRBD1	NA	TRBJ2-5	CASSRQGGQETQYF	TGTGCCAGTAGCCGACAGGGGGGGCAAGAGACCCAGTACTTC
TRBV27	NA	NA	TRBJ1-1	CASQWQVGGNTEAFF	TGTGCCAGCCAGTGGCAGGTCGGAGGGAACACTGAAGCTTTCTTT
TRBV28	TRBD1	once	TRBJ1-1	CASRQGGTEAFF	TGTGCCAGCAGGCAGGGGGGCACTGAAGCTTTCTTT
TRBV6-2/TRBV6-3	TRBD1	NA	TRBJ1-1	CASSPTGVTEAFF	TGTGCCAGCAGCCCGACAGGGGTCACTGAAGCTTTCTTT
TRBV19	NA	NA	TRBJ2-7	CASSSQGYGEQYF	TGTGCCAGTAGTAGTCAGGGTTATGGTGAGCAGTACTTC
TRBV30	TRBD1	NA	TRBJ2-7	CAWSAPRPGQYYEQYF	TGTGCCTGGAGTGCCCCCCGCCCGGGACAGTATTACGAGCAGTACTTC
TRBV5-4	NA	once	TRBJ1-2	CASSVDGWLGYGYTF	TGTGCCAGCAGCGTGGACGGGTGGTTGGGCTATGGCTACACCTTC
TRBV6-5	TRBD1	NA	TRBJ1-4	CASSYDRGANEKLFF	TGTGCCAGCAGTTACGACAGGGGAGCTAATGAAAAACTGTTTTTT
TRBV30	NA	NA	TRBJ1-2	CAWSTTAFSFGIYGYTF	TGTGCCTGGAGTACGACAGCTTTTTCGTTTGGAATCTATGGCTACACCTTC
TRBV5-6	NA	NA	TRBJ1-2	CASSLGRGAYGYTF	TGTGCCAGCAGCTTGGGTCGGGGGGCCTATGGCTACACCTTC
TRBV5-6	NA	few	TRBJ1-6	CASSAGTSVNSPLHF	TGTGCCAGCAGCGCCGGGACAAGCGTTAATTCACCCCTCCACTTT
TRBV6-2/TRBV6-3	NA	NA	TRBJ1-5	CASSQVHSNQPQHF	TGTGCCAGCAGTCAGGTTCATAGCAATCAGCCCCAGCATTTT
TRBV10-3	NA	NA	TRBJ1-1	CAISTDSLGTEAFF	TGTGCCATCAGTACGGACAGTCTGGGGACTGAAGCTTTCTTT
TRBV6-6	TRBD2	NA	TRBJ2-5	CASTLRLAGGMETQYF	TGTGCCAGCACACTCCGTCTAGCGGGGGGCATGGAGACCCAGTACTTC
TRBV6-5	NA	NA	TRBJ1-5	CATSSKGYQPQHF	TGTGCCACCTCAAGTAAGGGGTATCAGCCCCAGCATTTT
TRBV18	NA	NA	TRBJ2-7	CASSPGHQTYEQYF	TGTGCCAGCTCACCGGGGCACCAAACCTACGAGCAGTACTTC
TRBV7-2	TRBD1	NA	TRBJ1-3	CASSLIPQGAYGNTIYF	TGTGCCAGCAGCTTAATCCCACAGGGGGCTTATGGAAACACCATATATTTT
TRBV27	NA	NA	TRBJ2-5	CASSPSWISGLQETQYF	TGTGCCAGCAGTCCCAGTTGGATTAGCGGACTCCAAGAGACCCAGTACTTC
TRBV10-2	NA	NA	TRBJ2-2	CASKFPSLEAGELFF	TGCGCCAGCAAGTTCCCGTCCCTCGAGGCCGGGGAGCTGTTTTTT
TRBV3-1/TRBV3-2	TRBD1	few	TRBJ1-1	CASSQWDRVGTEAFF	TGTGCCAGCAGCCAATGGGACAGGGTAGGGACTGAAGCTTTCTTT
TRBV27	NA	NA	TRBJ1-1	CASSLWGGPLNTEAFF	TGTGCCAGCAGTTTATGGGGGGGGCCACTGAACACTGAAGCTTTCTTT